This T cell receptor beta chain comes out of a study of T cells in localized non-small cell lung cancer. The length of the CDR3 is 16 residues. The V segment lost 1 base and the J segment 8 bases; nucleotides outside the gene matches: 7. The germline gives CDR1 MNHNS, CDR2 SASEGT. Sequenced by immunoSEQ multiplex PCR; TCRdb stores in-frame clones only, minus some. The table lists roughly 1,900 clones, over 25% of them singletons. Specimen: normal lung tissue next to the tumor, collected before any cancer treatment. This receptor was taken from a woman between 35 and 75 years old with stage I lung adenocarcinoma. The rearrangement links TRBV6-1 to TRBJ1-6; 8 bases map to TRBD1. Written as DNA, the CDR3 is TGTGCCAGCAGTGAAGGGGGGACAGGCTCGTATTCACCCCTCCACTTT. This codes for CASSEGGTGSYSPLHF.